This TCR beta chain is drawn from a study of early T cells in non-severe SARS-CoV-2 infection. Study at large: Unsorted whole blood bulk RNA was sequenced, with unpaired chains. Study-wide results and limits: Matching with VDJdb favored anti-spike CD8 responses (missing private and CD4 specificities).

By sample share, this clonotype is medium-sized. Its specificity is unknown. The CDR3 is made up of 15 amino acids. After removal of 11 bases from V and 5 bases from J, the junction contained 13 bases not matched to a gene. Germline V gives CDR1 SEHNR, CDR2 FQNEAQ (reference sequence). The library protocol tagged individual cDNA molecules with unique molecular identifiers. TCRdb re-derived calls from the 5' RACE reads in MiXCR, one entry per CDR3 protein. The data show about 22,000 distinct CDR3 sequences, roughly 4.7% seen once. The rearrangement joins TRBV7-9 to TRBJ2-2, with 8 positions matching TRBD1. The sequence derives from an adult who was a healthcare worker with PCR-confirmed SARS-CoV-2 infection or an uninfected control (not recorded which). The sample consisted of whole blood. CDR3 DNA: TGTGCCGGAGCCTCGGCAGGGGGCGCGACCGGGGAGCTGTTTTTT. Residues: CAGASAGGATGELFF.